A single sample is the source of the 5 T cell receptor beta chains below, sequenced in a study of cytotoxic CD8 clonotypes in ibrutinib-treated CLL. Produced via immunoSEQ multiplex PCR; TCRdb's table is partial and in-frame only. The sample lists a few hundred thousand clones; under 70% were seen once. The sample here was PBMCs, taken after 36 months of ibrutinib treatment. The receptors were gathered from a human donor with chronic lymphocytic leukemia.

This chain links TRBV2 with TRBJ1-1; perhaps TRBD1 as D (5 bases). The CDR3 contains 13 residues. Trimming left V 3 bases short and J 3 bases short, with 8 bases between. Germline assignment: CDR1 SNHLY and CDR2 FYNNEI. CDR3 amino acids: CASSDRAHTEAFF. CDR3 bases: TGTGCCAGCAGTGACAGGGCCCACACTGAAGCTTTCTTT.

V usage is TRBV15 and J usage is TRBJ2-2, with D perhaps TRBD1 (5 bases). The CDR3 totals 13 residues. Germline V gene data show CDR1 as LNHNV and CDR2 as YYDKDF (reference sequence). V dropped 8 bases and J dropped 6 bases, with 13 bases sitting between them. This chain's CDR3 is CATGQGIAGELFF. The DNA of the CDR3 is TGTGCCACCGGGCAGGGTATAGCCGGGGAGCTGTTTTTT.

The V and J genes are TRBV4-1 and TRBJ2-3, with 14 bases lining up with TRBD2. CDR3 length: 15 residues. The V segment lost 3 bases and the J segment 4 bases; nucleotides outside the gene matches: 0. Germline V gene data show CDR1 as MGHRA and CDR2 as YSYEKL. DNA for the CDR3: TGCGCCAGCAGCCAGACTAGCGGGGGGGCAGATACGCAGTATTTT. This sequence encodes CASSQTSGGADTQYF.

This chain links TRBV19 with TRBJ2-7; D possibly uses TRBD1 or TRBD2 (5 bases each). Trimming shortened V by 3 bases and J by 3 bases, and 12 bases separated the two germline ends. Germline assignment: CDR1 LNHDA and CDR2 SQIVND (reference sequence). CDR3 length: 14 residues. CDR3 amino acids: CASSIVGAGYEQYF. CDR3 DNA sequence: TGTGCCAGTAGTATCGTCGGGGCTGGCTACGAGCAGTACTTC.

This clone was observed a few times. The CDR3 DNA sequence: TGTGCCAGCAGTCCCTGGACAGGGAATGGCTACACCTTC. Protein: CASSPWTGNGYTF. The chain employs TRBV27 and TRBJ1-2; TRBD1 matches at 8 bases. The germline V gene encodes CDR1 MNHEY and CDR2 SMNVEV (reference sequence). V gave up 5 bases and J gave up 6 bases; unmatched junction bases: 5. CDR3 length: 13 amino acids.